This T cell receptor beta chain was retrieved from a study of lymphopenia after photon versus proton radiotherapy. Broader study findings: Proton therapy kept repertoires fairly stable, unlike photons, which gained effector/memory cells. Only patients who died were analyzed for survival; proton advantage is unproven. Post-nadir TCR diversity decline inversely tracked overall survival among those who died. After lymphocyte nadir, photon-treated repertoires showed oligoclonal expansion, especially CD8+ Temra.

Sequencing used immunoSEQ multiplex PCR; TCRdb keeps in-frame clones, though not all of them. The data show around 16,000 clones, 75% to 90% seen once. This clone was detected once. What it binds is unknown. Germline-derived CDR1 and CDR2 are SGDLS and YYNGEE. V was cut by 3 bases and J by 3 bases, with 10 bases left in between. There are 13 residues in the CDR3. The sequence was collected from a woman aged 55 to 70 with cholangiocarcinoma. Some clones in this sample may be carry-over from other donors' samples. The sequences come from peripheral blood, collected from a patient treated with proton-based radiotherapy. The rearrangement links TRBV9 to TRBJ2-7; D unclear. The CDR3 DNA reads TGTGCCAGCAGCGGCTCCATTAACTACGAGCAGTACTTC. Protein: CASSGSINYEQYF.